This T cell receptor beta chain is drawn from a study of regulatory T cells in long-lasting Graves disease. There are many counts of this clonotype. iRepertoire HTBI primers and Arm-PCR of CDR3 regions built TCR beta libraries. Via MiXCR, TCRdb re-called the multiplex PCR reads, giving one row per CDR3 protein. The repertoire holds 400,000 to 500,000 distinct CDR3 sequences, with roughly a fifth as singletons. The time point denotes: persistent/refractory GD, antithyroid drugs over 5 years with positive TRAb. The authors made the TCR library using RNA they extracted from PBMCs. The clonotype was recovered from a female donor with Graves disease. This material consisted of peripheral blood mononuclear cells (PBMCs), taken when the disease was refractory, from a patient treated with antithyroid drugs.

This CDR3 reads CASSPRDRRAQYF. CDR3 DNA: TGTGCCAGCAGTCCCCGGGACCGTAGGGCCCAGTACTTC. The chain has TRBV27 and TRBJ2-5; the D call may be TRBD1 or TRBD2 (5 bases each). Germline CDR1 reads MNHEY; CDR2 reads SMNVEV (reference sequence). The CDR3 runs to 13 residues. V was pared by 5 bases and J by 9 bases, with 16 bases between.